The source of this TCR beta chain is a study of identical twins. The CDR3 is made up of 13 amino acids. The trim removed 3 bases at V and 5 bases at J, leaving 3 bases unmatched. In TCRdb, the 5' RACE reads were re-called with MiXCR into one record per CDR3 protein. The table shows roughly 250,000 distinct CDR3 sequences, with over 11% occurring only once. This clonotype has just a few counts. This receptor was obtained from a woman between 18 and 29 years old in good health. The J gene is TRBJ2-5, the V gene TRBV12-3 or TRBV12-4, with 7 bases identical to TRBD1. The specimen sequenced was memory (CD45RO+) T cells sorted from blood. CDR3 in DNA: TGTGCCAGCAGTTTCGACAGGGTGGAGACCCAGTACTTC. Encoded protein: CASSFDRVETQYF.